These T cell receptor beta chains were read from a single sample in a study of vaccination and CD4 T cells after COVID-19. TCRdb recomputed calls from the PCR reads with MiXCR, one row per CDR3 protein. The sample has roughly 6,600 distinct CDR3 sequences, 51% seen once. No antigens are known for them. The sequencing input was CD4+ T cells from blood, cultured in vitro. Every receptor here comes from a human donor in good health. The CDR3 runs from the conserved cysteine through the conserved F or W. Each record gives: J gene, V gene, D gene, clone size, CDR3 protein, CDR3 DNA. A D gene is named only where the DNA matches it firmly. Only part of the rows carry a size: once, few, many, or a class if the clone is expanded.

J: TRBJ1-2; V: TRBV2; D: .; size: .; CDR3: CASREGGSRRYTF; DNA: TGTGCCAGCAGGGAGGGGGGGTCTCGACGCTACACCTTC
J: TRBJ1-5; V: TRBV7-2; D: .; size: .; CDR3: CASSLGAGGGNQPQHF; DNA: TGTGCCAGCAGCTTGGGGGCGGGGGGCGGGAATCAGCCCCAGCATTTT
J: TRBJ2-7; V: TRBV7-2; D: .; size: .; CDR3: CASKSMPSSYEQYF; DNA: TGTGCCAGCAAAAGTATGCCCAGCTCCTACGAGCAGTACTTC
J: TRBJ2-1; V: TRBV4-1; D: TRBD2; size: .; CDR3: CASSQAGTSVYNEQFF; DNA: TGCGCCAGCAGCCAAGCCGGGACTAGCGTCTACAATGAGCAGTTCTTC
J: TRBJ1-5; V: TRBV5-4; D: TRBD1; size: once; CDR3: CASSSQGSNQPQHF; DNA: TGTGCCAGCAGCTCACAGGGGAGCAATCAGCCCCAGCATTTT
J: TRBJ2-3; V: TRBV6-1; D: TRBD2; size: .; CDR3: CASRRRSGRFGTDTQYF; DNA: TGTGCCAGCAGACGAAGAAGCGGGAGGTTCGGCACAGATACGCAGTATTTT
J: TRBJ1-2; V: TRBV12-3/TRBV12-4; D: .; size: .; CDR3: CASSLPAEYGYTF; DNA: TGTGCCAGCAGTCTCCCTGCGGAGTATGGCTACACCTTC
J: TRBJ1-6; V: TRBV5-6; D: TRBD1; size: few; CDR3: CASRWGQGHSPLHF; DNA: TGTGCCAGCAGATGGGGACAGGGGCACTCACCCCTCCACTTT
J: TRBJ2-1; V: TRBV27; D: TRBD1; size: few; CDR3: CASSLGQGEGEQFF; DNA: TGTGCCAGCAGTCTCGGACAGGGGGAAGGGGAGCAGTTCTTC
J: TRBJ1-5; V: TRBV28; D: .; size: .; CDR3: CASSSREGISNQPQHF; DNA: TGTGCCAGCAGTTCCCGGGAGGGAATTAGCAATCAGCCCCAGCATTTT
J: TRBJ1-5; V: TRBV25-1; D: TRBD1; size: .; CDR3: CASSEGRDRVGNQPQHF; DNA: TGTGCCAGCAGTGAAGGTCGGGACAGGGTAGGGAATCAGCCCCAGCATTTT
J: TRBJ2-7; V: TRBV2; D: TRBD1; size: .; CDR3: CASSRPRDRGPYEQYF; DNA: TGTGCCAGCAGTCGCCCCCGGGACAGGGGCCCCTACGAGCAGTACTTC
J: TRBJ2-5; V: TRBV20-1; D: TRBD2; size: few; CDR3: CSAPGPLSGGYQETQYF; DNA: TGCAGTGCCCCCGGGCCCCTTAGCGGGGGGTACCAAGAGACCCAGTACTTC
J: TRBJ2-3; V: TRBV2; D: .; size: few; CDR3: CASMPSGTQYF; DNA: TGTGCCAGCATGCCCTCCGGTACGCAGTATTTT
J: TRBJ1-6; V: TRBV19; D: TRBD1; size: few; CDR3: CASSRFSGTATYNSPLHF; DNA: TGTGCCAGTAGTAGATTTTCCGGGACAGCAACTTATAATTCACCCCTCCACTTT
J: TRBJ1-5; V: TRBV2; D: TRBD1; size: few; CDR3: CASRGGQGGQPQHF; DNA: TGTGCCAGCAGGGGGGGACAGGGAGGTCAGCCCCAGCATTTT
J: TRBJ2-1; V: TRBV7-9; D: .; size: .; CDR3: CASSLGAGNNEQFF; DNA: TGTGCCAGCAGCTTAGGGGCAGGGAACAATGAGCAGTTCTTC
J: TRBJ1-1; V: TRBV7-2; D: .; size: few; CDR3: CASSLGSNTEAFF; DNA: TGTGCCAGCAGCTTAGGGTCGAACACTGAAGCTTTCTTT
J: TRBJ1-1; V: TRBV19; D: TRBD1; size: .; CDR3: CASSPNDREWTEAFF; DNA: TGTGCCAGTAGTCCCAACGACAGGGAATGGACTGAAGCTTTCTTT
J: TRBJ1-2; V: TRBV7-9; D: TRBD1; size: .; CDR3: CASSNRGDYGYTF; DNA: TGTGCCAGCAGCAACAGGGGAGACTATGGCTACACCTTC
J: TRBJ2-1; V: TRBV5-4; D: .; size: few; CDR3: CASSPSVGGSVNEQFF; DNA: TGTGCCAGCAGCCCATCCGTAGGTGGGTCCGTTAATGAGCAGTTCTTC
J: TRBJ1-5; V: TRBV20-1; D: .; size: few; CDR3: CSVPGSRRGNQPQHF; DNA: TGCAGTGTCCCCGGTTCGAGACGTGGTAATCAGCCCCAGCATTTT
J: TRBJ2-7; V: TRBV7-2; D: .; size: .; CDR3: CASSLDTGSYEQYF; DNA: TGTGCCAGCAGCTTAGATACAGGGTCCTACGAGCAGTACTTC
J: TRBJ1-5; V: TRBV7-8; D: TRBD1; size: .; CDR3: CASSPGQGVNQPQHF; DNA: TGTGCCAGCAGCCCGGGACAGGGGGTGAATCAGCCCCAGCATTTT
J: TRBJ1-1; V: TRBV27; D: .; size: few; CDR3: CASSPTRVYTEAFF; DNA: TGTGCCAGCAGTCCAACACGTGTGTACACTGAAGCTTTCTTT
J: TRBJ2-7; V: TRBV10-3; D: TRBD1; size: .; CDR3: CAIRGTATYEQYF; DNA: TGTGCCATCAGGGGGACAGCCACCTACGAGCAGTACTTC
J: TRBJ1-2; V: TRBV15; D: TRBD1; size: .; CDR3: CATSRGGAQGAKGYTF; DNA: TGTGCCACCAGCAGAGGAGGCGCACAGGGGGCGAAGGGCTACACCTTC
J: TRBJ1-2; V: TRBV6-1; D: TRBD1; size: few; CDR3: CASSETGVGYTF; DNA: TGTGCCAGCAGTGAGACAGGGGTGGGCTACACCTTC
J: TRBJ1-1; V: TRBV5-1; D: .; size: .; CDR3: CASSWNRGLNTEAFF; DNA: TGCGCCAGCAGCTGGAACAGAGGATTGAACACTGAAGCTTTCTTT
J: TRBJ1-2; V: TRBV18; D: .; size: .; CDR3: CASSLDRDINYGYTF; DNA: TGTGCCAGCTCACTCGACAGAGACATAAACTATGGCTACACCTTC
J: TRBJ1-2; V: TRBV11-2; D: TRBD1; size: .; CDR3: CASSPQTGNYGYTF; DNA: TGTGCCAGCAGCCCACAGACAGGGAACTATGGCTACACCTTC
J: TRBJ1-5; V: TRBV4-1; D: .; size: .; CDR3: CASSGDGGQHF; DNA: TGCGCCAGCAGCGGGGACGGTGGCCAGCATTTT
J: TRBJ2-5; V: TRBV24-1; D: TRBD2; size: few; CDR3: CATSERRGGLETQYF; DNA: TGTGCCACCAGTGAGCGGCGGGGGGGCTTGGAGACCCAGTACTTC
J: TRBJ1-1; V: TRBV28; D: .; size: few; CDR3: CASSGFVRPNTEAFF; DNA: TGTGCCAGCAGCGGCTTTGTCCGCCCAAACACTGAAGCTTTCTTT
J: TRBJ2-1; V: TRBV24-1; D: .; size: .; CDR3: CATSDPGPYYNEQFF; DNA: TGTGCCACCAGTGATCCGGGACCATACTACAATGAGCAGTTCTTC